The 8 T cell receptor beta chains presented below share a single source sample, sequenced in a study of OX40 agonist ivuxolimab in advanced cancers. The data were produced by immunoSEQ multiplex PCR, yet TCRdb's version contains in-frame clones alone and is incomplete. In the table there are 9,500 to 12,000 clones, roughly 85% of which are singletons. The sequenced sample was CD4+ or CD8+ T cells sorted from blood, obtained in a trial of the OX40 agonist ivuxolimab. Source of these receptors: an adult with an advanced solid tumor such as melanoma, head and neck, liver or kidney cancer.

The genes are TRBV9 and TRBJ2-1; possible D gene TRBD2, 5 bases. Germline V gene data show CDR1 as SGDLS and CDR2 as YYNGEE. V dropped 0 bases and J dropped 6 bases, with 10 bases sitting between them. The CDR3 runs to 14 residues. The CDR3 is CASSVALTTNEQFF. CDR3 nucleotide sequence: TGTGCCAGCAGCGTAGCCTTGACTACCAATGAGCAGTTCTTC.

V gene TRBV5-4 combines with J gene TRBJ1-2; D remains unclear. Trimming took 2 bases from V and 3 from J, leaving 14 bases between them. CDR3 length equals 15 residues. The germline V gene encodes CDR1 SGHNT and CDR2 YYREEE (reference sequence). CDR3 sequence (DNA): TGTGCCAGCAGCTTAAAGGGCGGTTATTACTATGGCTACACCTTC. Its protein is CASSLKGGYYYGYTF.

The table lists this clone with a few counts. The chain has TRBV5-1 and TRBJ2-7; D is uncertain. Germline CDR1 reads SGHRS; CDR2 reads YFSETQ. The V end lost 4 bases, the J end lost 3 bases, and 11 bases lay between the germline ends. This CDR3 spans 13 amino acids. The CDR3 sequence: CASSNGPSYEQYF. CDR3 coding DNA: TGCGCCAGCAGCAATGGACCCAGCTACGAGCAGTACTTC. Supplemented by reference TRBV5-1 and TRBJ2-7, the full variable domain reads KAGVTQTPRYLIKTRGQQVTLSCSPISGHRSVSWYQQTPGQGLQFLFEYFSETQRNKGNFPGRFSGRQFSNSRSEMNVSTLELGDSALYLCASSNGPSYEQYFGPGTRLTVT.

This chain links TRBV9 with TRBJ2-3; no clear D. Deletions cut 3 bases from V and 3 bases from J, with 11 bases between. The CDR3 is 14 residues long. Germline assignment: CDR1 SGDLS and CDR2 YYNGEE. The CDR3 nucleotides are TGTGCCAGCAGCGCTCAGGTTCGGACAGATACGCAGTATTTT. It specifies CASSAQVRTDTQYF.

CDR3 in DNA: TGTGCCACCAGCAGAGACGCAATGGGGAGTGAAGCTTTCTTT. This codes for CATSRDAMGSEAFF. This chain connects TRBV15 to TRBJ1-1, with D unresolved. The ends were cut back, 0 bases at V and 7 bases at J, with 12 bases in the middle. The CDR3 has 14 residues. Germline V gene data show CDR1 as LNHNV and CDR2 as YYDKDF (reference sequence). The full variable domain, its missing parts supplied by reference TRBV15 and TRBJ1-1, is DAMVIQNPRYQVTQFGKPVTLSCSQTLNHNVMYWYQQKSSQAPKLLFHYYDKDFNNEADTPDNFQSRRPNTSFCFLDIRSPGLGDTAMYLCATSRDAMGSEAFFGQGTRLTVV.

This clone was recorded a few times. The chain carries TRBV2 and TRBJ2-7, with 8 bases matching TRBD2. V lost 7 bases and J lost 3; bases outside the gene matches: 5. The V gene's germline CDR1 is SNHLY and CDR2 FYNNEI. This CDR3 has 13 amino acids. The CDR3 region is CASKDSGDYEQYF. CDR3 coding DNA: TGTGCCAGCAAAGATAGCGGGGACTACGAGCAGTACTTC.

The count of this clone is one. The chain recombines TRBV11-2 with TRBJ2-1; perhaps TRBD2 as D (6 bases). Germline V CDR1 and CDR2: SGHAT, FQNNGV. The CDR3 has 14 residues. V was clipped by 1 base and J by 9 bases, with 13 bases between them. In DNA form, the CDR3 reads TGTGCCAGCAGCTTAGCGGGAGTGAATACTGAGCAGTTCTTC. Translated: CASSLAGVNTEQFF.

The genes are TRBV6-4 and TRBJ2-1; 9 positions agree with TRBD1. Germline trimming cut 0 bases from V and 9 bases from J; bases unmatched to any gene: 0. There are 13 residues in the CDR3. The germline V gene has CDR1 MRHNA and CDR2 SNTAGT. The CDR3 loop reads CASSDSDRGEQFF. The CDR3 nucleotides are TGTGCCAGCAGTGACTCGGACAGGGGTGAGCAGTTCTTC.